Each of the 25 T cell receptor beta chains below was sequenced from the same sample in a study of blood T cell repertoires in COVID-19. Sequenced by immunoSEQ multiplex PCR; TCRdb stores in-frame clones only, minus some. Among fewer than 85,000 clones, about 93% were seen once, and the ten largest hold more than 8%. Sequencing was carried out using peripheral blood. These TCRs come from a human donor in a cohort sampled during active COVID-19.

This clone has just a few counts. This chain's CDR3 is CAWSVRKDIRTNEKLFF. The CDR3, as DNA: TGTGCCTGGAGTGTACGAAAGGACATTAGAACTAATGAAAAACTGTTTTTT. The V and J genes are TRBV30 and TRBJ1-4, with D maybe TRBD1 (5 bases). The V end was cut by 0 bases, the J end by 1 base, with 15 bases between. The CDR3 runs 17 residues. Germline V lookup: CDR1 GTSNPN, CDR2 SVGIG (reference sequence).

The V gene is TRBV5-1, the J gene TRBJ2-7; weak D call: TRBD1 (5 bases). V dropped 0 bases and J dropped 5 bases, with 15 bases sitting between them. CDR3 length: 15 residues. In germline, CDR1 is SGHRS, CDR2 YFSETQ. In DNA form, the CDR3 reads TGCGCCAGCAGCTTGGCCGCCAGGGTTGGGGACGAGCAGTACTTC. It codes for CASSLAARVGDEQYF.

The V call is TRBV28, the J call TRBJ1-4; D might be TRBD1 (6 bases). The V gene's germline CDR1 is MDHEN and CDR2 SYDVKM. The CDR3 has 14 amino acids. V was shortened by 4 bases and J by 8 bases, with 14 bases between the two germline ends. This CDR3 reads CASSSTGLGEKLFF. Here the CDR3 DNA reads TGTGCCAGCAGTTCAACAGGGCTGGGAGAAAAACTGTTTTTT.

The chain is built from TRBV19 and TRBJ1-5, with a weak D call TRBD1 (5 bases). This CDR3 contains 14 residues. The V and J ends lost 1 base and 9 bases respectively, with 13 bases between them. Germline-derived CDR1 and CDR2 are LNHDA and SQIVND (reference sequence). The CDR3 reads CASSIGAGQPPQHF. The CDR3 DNA follows: TGTGCCAGTAGTATAGGAGCAGGGCAGCCGCCCCAGCATTTT.

This chain uses TRBV13 with TRBJ1-1, with a possible D match to TRBD1 (6 bases). V was pared by 5 bases and J by 1 base, with 11 bases between. The CDR3 covers 14 residues. CDR1 and CDR2 from the germline V gene are PRHDT and FYEKMQ (reference sequence). CDR3 coding DNA: TGTGCCAGCAGCCCAGGGGATCGGAACACTGAAGCTTTCTTT. It yields the protein CASSPGDRNTEAFF.

The chain carries TRBV29-1 and TRBJ2-6; 7 bases map to TRBD1. The V gene end was trimmed by 3 bases and the J gene end by 0 bases; junction bases not matched to a gene: 8. The CDR3 totals 17 residues. Germline CDR1 and CDR2: SQVTM and ANQGSEA. The CDR3 region is CSVEFWDSRSGANVLTF. For the CDR3, the DNA is TGCAGCGTTGAGTTTTGGGACAGTCGCTCTGGGGCCAACGTCCTGACTTTC.

V usage is TRBV7-2 and J usage is TRBJ2-7; possible D gene TRBD1, 6 bases. The germline V gene encodes CDR1 SGHTA and CDR2 FQGNSA. V shed 5 bases and J shed 0 bases, with 14 bases lying between them. The CDR3 covers 15 residues. CDR3 amino acids: CASSVDRPHSYEQYF. Written as DNA, the CDR3 is TGTGCCAGCAGCGTTGACAGGCCCCACTCCTACGAGCAGTACTTC.

This clone was recorded a few times. V and J are TRBV4-1 and TRBJ1-2; D possibly corresponds to TRBD1 (5 bases). The CDR3 sequence is 14 residues long. The ends were cut back, 0 bases at V and 3 bases at J, with 8 bases in the middle. The germline CDR1 and CDR2 sequences are MGHRA and YSYEKL. The CDR3 bases are TGCGCCAGCAGCCAAGATATGGGGCACTATGGCTACACCTTC. Its translation: CASSQDMGHYGYTF.

V usage is TRBV6-2 or TRBV6-3 and J usage is TRBJ1-2; possible D gene TRBD1, 6 bases. Germline CDR1 reads MNHEY; CDR2 reads SVGEGT. CDR3 length: 15 residues. V shed 4 bases and J shed 4 bases, with 16 bases lying between them. CDR3 amino acids: CASSSGQLTLYGYTF. DNA for the CDR3: TGTGCCAGCAGTTCCGGACAGCTAACTCTCTATGGCTACACCTTC.

The chain carries TRBV27 and TRBJ1-3, with 8 bases identical to TRBD1. The CDR3 has 15 amino acids. Germline CDR1 reads MNHEY; CDR2 reads SMNVEV (reference sequence). The V gene end was trimmed by 5 bases and the J gene end by 0 bases; junction bases not matched to a gene: 3. CDR3 sequence: CASSPDRGSGNTIYF. For the CDR3, the DNA is TGTGCCAGCAGTCCCGACAGGGGCTCTGGAAACACCATATATTTT.

The chain carries TRBV5-6 and TRBJ2-2, with TRBD2 matching 8 bases. There are 18 residues in the CDR3. CDR1 and CDR2 from the germline V gene are SGHDT and YYEEEE. V dropped 0 bases and J dropped 5; count of bases not matched to a gene: 12. The chain's CDR3 is CASSLGPRGAPGTGELFF. The CDR3, as DNA: TGTGCCAGCAGCTTGGGCCCGCGGGGGGCCCCAGGGACCGGGGAGCTGTTTTTT.

This CDR3 is CASSVGKQGRHGYTF. The CDR3 nucleotides are TGTGCCAGCAGCGTAGGGAAGCAGGGGCGACATGGCTACACCTTC. J is TRBJ1-2 and V is TRBV9; D perhaps matches TRBD1 (6 bases). The CDR3 sequence is 15 residues long. Germline-derived CDR1 and CDR2 are SGDLS and YYNGEE. V lost 0 bases and J 6 bases, leaving 15 bases between the germline ends.

V gene TRBV5-1 combines with J gene TRBJ2-7; D perhaps matches TRBD1 (6 bases). Per germline, CDR1 SGHRS and CDR2 YFSETQ. The CDR3 has 12 residues. V shed 4 bases and J shed 6 bases, with 11 bases lying between them. The CDR3 reads CASSLTGPEQYF. The CDR3 DNA sequence: TGCGCCAGCAGCCTGACAGGCCCCGAGCAGTACTTC.

The chain employs TRBV6-2 or TRBV6-3 and TRBJ1-4; the D gene is possibly TRBD1 (5 bases). Germline V gene data show CDR1 as MNHEY and CDR2 as SVGEGT. The CDR3 consists of 13 residues. The V gene lost 0 bases and the J gene lost 7 bases, with 6 bases spanning the gap. This CDR3 reads CASSYSTVEKLFF. The CDR3 bases are TGTGCCAGCAGTTACTCGACAGTTGAAAAACTGTTTTTT.

This rearrangement joins TRBV30 to TRBJ2-7, with no clear D. Per the germline V gene, CDR1 is GTSNPN and CDR2 is SVGIG (reference sequence). This CDR3 has 11 residues. The germline V and J ends were trimmed by 2 bases and 3 bases, with 5 bases remaining between them. CDR3 bases: TGTGCCTGGAGTAACGGCTACGAGCAGTACTTC. Translation gives CAWSNGYEQYF. The full variable domain, in which reference TRBV30 and TRBJ2-7 provide the parts outside the CDR3, is SQTIHQWPATLVQPVGSPLSLECTVEGTSNPNLYWYRQAAGRGLQLLFYSVGIGQISSEVPQNLSASRPQDRQFILSSKKLLLSDSGFYLCAWSNGYEQYFGPGTRLTVT.

The chain joins TRBV4-2 to TRBJ1-1; no clear D gene. The V and J ends lost 1 base and 4 bases respectively, with 13 bases between them. Germline CDR1 reads LGHNA; CDR2 reads YNFKEQ. The CDR3 totals 15 residues. The CDR3 DNA reads TGTGCCAGCAGCCAAGTGACAACCCAGAGCACTGAAGCTTTCTTT. This sequence encodes CASSQVTTQSTEAFF.

A word on this clone: This sample includes further DNA sequences coding for the same CDR3. The CDR3 nucleotides read TGTGCCAGCAGTTTATCGCCCGGTTACGAGCAGTACTTC. Translated: CASSLSPGYEQYF. This rearrangement joins TRBV27 to TRBJ2-7; D uncertain. Germline CDR1 and CDR2: MNHEY and SMNVEV (reference sequence). V was pared by 0 bases and J by 4 bases, with 7 bases between. The CDR3 covers 13 residues.

The chain uses TRBV4-2 and TRBJ1-2; no clear D. CDR1 LGHNA and CDR2 YNFKEQ come from the germline V gene. Trimming removed 4 bases at V and 6 bases at J, with 18 bases between. The CDR3 covers 15 residues. CDR3 nucleotide sequence: TGTGCCAGCAGCCGTGGTGACGGGTCCCTGGATGGCTACACCTTC. This gives the protein CASSRGDGSLDGYTF.

The rearrangement uses TRBV15 and TRBJ1-4, with D maybe TRBD1 (5 bases). CDR1 and CDR2 (germline): LNHNV, YYDKDF (reference sequence). The CDR3 sequence is 15 residues long. The ends were cut back, 0 bases at V and 6 bases at J, with 11 bases in the middle. The CDR3 here is CATSRDPGPDEKLFF. The CDR3 nucleotides read TGTGCCACCAGCAGAGATCCAGGGCCGGATGAAAAACTGTTTTTT.

This chain links TRBV27 with TRBJ1-2; D is ambiguous. Trimming took off 3 bases at V and 8 bases at J, with 22 bases between the two ends. Germline V CDR1 and CDR2: MNHEY, SMNVEV (reference sequence). The CDR3 extends over 16 amino acids. The CDR3 protein is CASSLVRRTGSEGYTF. CDR3 nucleotides: TGTGCCAGCAGTTTGGTAAGAAGGACCGGGAGTGAGGGCTACACCTTC.

The CDR3 loop is CATSERGASSYEQYF. As DNA, the CDR3 is TGTGCCACCAGTGAGAGAGGTGCCAGCTCCTACGAGCAGTACTTC. V gene TRBV24-1 combines with J gene TRBJ2-7; D is undetermined. The CDR3 covers 15 residues. Per the germline V gene, CDR1 is KGHDR and CDR2 is SFDVKD. Trimming took 4 bases from V and 0 from J, leaving 12 bases between them.

V gene TRBV29-1 combines with J gene TRBJ1-2, with a weak D call TRBD1 (6 bases). The CDR3 covers 14 residues. V lost 4 bases and J lost 3, with 15 bases in between. Looked up from germline, CDR1 is SQVTM and CDR2 is ANQGSEA. The chain's CDR3 is CSVAPGHGHYGYTF. Here the CDR3 DNA reads TGCAGCGTTGCACCGGGACATGGACACTATGGCTACACCTTC.

The table lists this clone with a count of one. The gene calls are TRBV30 and TRBJ1-1; 8 positions agree with TRBD1. The V segment lost 2 bases and the J segment 4 bases; nucleotides outside the gene matches: 12. Germline values: CDR1 GTSNPN, CDR2 SVGIG (reference sequence). This CDR3 spans 16 amino acids. The CDR3 DNA reads TGTGCCTGGAGTACCCCGCGGACAGGGCAGGGCACTGAAGCTTTCTTT. Protein sequence: CAWSTPRTGQGTEAFF. Supplemented by reference TRBV30 and TRBJ1-1, the full variable domain reads SQTIHQWPATLVQPVGSPLSLECTVEGTSNPNLYWYRQAAGRGLQLLFYSVGIGQISSEVPQNLSASRPQDRQFILSSKKLLLSDSGFYLCAWSTPRTGQGTEAFFGQGTRLTVV.

This chain links TRBV5-1 with TRBJ1-6; D possibly corresponds to TRBD1 (6 bases). The ends were cut back, 7 bases at V and 5 bases at J, with 13 bases in the middle. This CDR3 has 14 amino acids. Germline lookup yields CDR1 SGHRS and CDR2 YFSETQ. The CDR3 DNA reads TGCGCCAGCTGCCGGTACAGGGATAATTCACCCCTCCACTTT. Translated, it gives CASCRYRDNSPLHF.

The gene calls are TRBV7-6 and TRBJ1-2; 7 positions match TRBD1. Germline trimming cut 5 bases from V and 6 bases from J; bases unmatched to any gene: 12. CDR1 is SGHVS, CDR2 FNYEAQ, per germline. This CDR3 is 15 amino acids long. In DNA form, the CDR3 reads TGTGCCAGCAGCCTAGGCCAGGGGGTATTAGATGGCTACACCTTC. Amino acids: CASSLGQGVLDGYTF.